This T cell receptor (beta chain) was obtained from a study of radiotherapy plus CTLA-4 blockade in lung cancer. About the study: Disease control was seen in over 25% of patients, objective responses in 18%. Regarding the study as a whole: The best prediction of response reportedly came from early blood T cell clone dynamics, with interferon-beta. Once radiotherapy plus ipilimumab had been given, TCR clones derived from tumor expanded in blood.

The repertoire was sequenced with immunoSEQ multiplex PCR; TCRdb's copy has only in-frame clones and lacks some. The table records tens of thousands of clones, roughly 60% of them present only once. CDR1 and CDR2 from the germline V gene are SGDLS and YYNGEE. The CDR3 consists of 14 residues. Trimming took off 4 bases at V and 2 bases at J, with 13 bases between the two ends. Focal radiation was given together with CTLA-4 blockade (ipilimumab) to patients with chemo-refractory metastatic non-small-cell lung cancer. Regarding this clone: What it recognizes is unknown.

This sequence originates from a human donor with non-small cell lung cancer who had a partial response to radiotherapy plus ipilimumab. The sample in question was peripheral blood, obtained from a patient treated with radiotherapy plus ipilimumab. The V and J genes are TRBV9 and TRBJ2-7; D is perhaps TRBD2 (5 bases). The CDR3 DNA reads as TGTGCCAGCAGCCCTACTTCCGGGACCTACGAGCAGTACTTC. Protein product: CASSPTSGTYEQYF.